This T cell receptor beta chain derives from a study of blood T cell repertoires in COVID-19. The CDR3 has 15 amino acids. V shed 5 bases and J 0 bases; nucleotides not matched to a gene: 4. Germline V lookup: CDR1 SGHVS, CDR2 FNYEAQ. Source study methods: Reference gene primer amplification gave nucleated cell count estimates. Profiled with immunoSEQ multiplex PCR; TCRdb holds only in-frame clones, not every one. V, J and clone size derive from that table, while D and trimming were established from the DNA sequence. The data show 200,000 to 250,000 clones, 80% to 95% seen once. The chain has TRBV7-6 and TRBJ1-2; 9 positions agree with TRBD1. The TCR comes from a man aged 55 to 70 with COVID-19, enrolled during active disease. The specimen was peripheral blood. In nucleotides, the CDR3 is TGTGCCAGCAGCCCGGGACAGGGCCCTAACTATGGCTACACCTTC. This translates into CASSPGQGPNYGYTF.